These T cell receptor beta chains were read from a single sample in a study of beta chain features in type 1 diabetes. Assay used: immunoSEQ multiplex PCR; TCRdb lists only in-frame clones, some missing. The repertoire holds about 210,000 clones, with under 13% as singletons. Material: central memory CD4+ T cells from blood. The receptors originated from a young man in good health. The CDR3 runs from the conserved cysteine through the conserved F or W. Fields, in order: J gene, V gene, D gene, clone size, CDR3 DNA, CDR3 protein. The D gene is left open where the match is weak. Only some rows state a clone size, as once, few, many or a class for expanded clones.

TRBJ2-7,TRBV6-1,TRBD1,-,TGTGCCAGCAGCTCACCGGGACAGGACTACGAGCAGTACTTC,CASSSPGQDYEQYF
TRBJ2-1,TRBV21-1,-,many,TGTGCCAGCAGCAATGGTCTAGCGGGGGACAATGAGCAGTTCTTC,CASSNGLAGDNEQFF
TRBJ2-3,TRBV7-3,TRBD2,few,TGTGCCAGCAGCTTACTAGCGGCGGGAGATACGCAGTATTTT,CASSLLAAGDTQYF
TRBJ2-5,TRBV4-2,-,few,TGTGCCAGCAGCCAAGATTTCGTGGACAAAGAGACCCAGTACTTC,CASSQDFVDKETQYF
TRBJ2-1,TRBV11-1,TRBD2,few,TGTGCCAGCAGCCTCGGACTAGCGGAAACCGGGTTCTTC,CASSLGLAETGFF
TRBJ2-7,TRBV9,-,few,TGTGCCAGCAGCGTAGGAGGTGGGGCAGGTGGGTCCTACGAGCAGTACTTC,CASSVGGGAGGSYEQYF
TRBJ1-5,TRBV7-9,-,-,TGTGCCAGCAGCTTGGACGGATCCGACGGGCCCCAGCATTTT,CASSLDGSDGPQHF
TRBJ2-7,TRBV13,-,few,TGTGCCAGCAGCTTATATGGTAGCGGAGGCCTCTACGAGCAGTACTTC,CASSLYGSGGLYEQYF
TRBJ1-5,TRBV30,-,-,TGTGCCTGGAGTCCAGGGCTGGGTCAGCCCCAGCATTTT,CAWSPGLGQPQHF
TRBJ2-5,TRBV12-5,-,many,TGTGCTAGTGGTTTGCAGGGGACGGAGACCCAGTACTTC,CASGLQGTETQYF
TRBJ2-5,TRBV7-2,TRBD2,-,TGTGCCAGCAGCTTAAAAGCTAGCGGGAGACCGGAGACCCAGTACTTC,CASSLKASGRPETQYF
TRBJ2-3,TRBV27,-,-,TGTGCCAGCAGTTTAGCCGGACAGCGCACAGATACGCAGTATTTT,CASSLAGQRTDTQYF
TRBJ1-2,TRBV11-2,-,-,TGTGCCAGCAGCTTAGATTGGGCCTCAGGCTACACCTTC,CASSLDWASGYTF
TRBJ2-7,TRBV5-4,-,-,TGTGCCAGCAGCTCTCGAGGCTCTATCTACTACGAGCAGTACTTC,CASSSRGSIYYEQYF
TRBJ2-2,TRBV10-2,-,-,TGCGCCAGCAGTGAGCTTGCTTCGAACACCGGGGAGCTGTTTTTT,CASSELASNTGELFF
TRBJ2-5,TRBV4-1,TRBD2,few,TGCGCCAGCAGCGAAGGGAGAGCGGGGACCCAAGAGACCCAGTACTTC,CASSEGRAGTQETQYF
TRBJ2-1,TRBV7-2,-,few,TGTGCCAGCAGCTTAGTCGCGCGGGCCTACAATGAGCAGTTCTTC,CASSLVARAYNEQFF
TRBJ2-7,TRBV7-2,-,few,TGTGCCAGCAGCACGGGACCCCTCGCGCCCGAGCAGTACTTC,CASSTGPLAPEQYF
TRBJ2-7,TRBV30,-,-,TGTGCCTGGAGTCAGGTATATCCCGCTAACGAGCAGTACTTC,CAWSQVYPANEQYF
TRBJ1-2,TRBV29-1,TRBD1,few,TGCAGCGTTCGAGGACAGGGGCAAAAAAGCTACACCTTC,CSVRGQGQKSYTF
TRBJ2-7,TRBV7-9,TRBD1,-,TGTGCCATCACGACAGGGGGCAGATACGAGCAGTACTTC,CAITTGGRYEQYF
TRBJ2-3,TRBV28,-,-,TGTGCCAGCAGTTCCCGATTAAATACGCAGTATTTT,CASSSRLNTQYF
TRBJ1-2,TRBV5-4,-,-,TGTGCCAGCAGCGCGGACATCCTGAACTATGGCTACACCTTC,CASSADILNYGYTF
TRBJ2-7,TRBV10-2,TRBD1,-,TGCGCCAGCGGGACAGGGAATTACTACGAGCAGTACTTC,CASGTGNYYEQYF
TRBJ2-5,TRBV4-1,-,few,TGCGCCAGCAGCCAAGATTTAGCAGAGGAGACCCAGTACTTC,CASSQDLAEETQYF
TRBJ1-1,TRBV19,TRBD1,few,TGTGCCAGTAGTATAGCAGGGGGATCTGAAGCTTTCTTT,CASSIAGGSEAFF
TRBJ2-2,TRBV15,-,many,TGTGCCACCAGCAGATACGACCCCGGGGAGCTGTTTTTT,CATSRYDPGELFF
TRBJ2-1,TRBV7-2,TRBD2,-,TGTGCCAGCAGGCCCCACTCACTAGCGGGGGACAAAGGTGAGCAGTTCTTC,CASRPHSLAGDKGEQFF
TRBJ1-1,TRBV28,-,few,TGTGCCAGCAGTGTTCCCCCCGTGGGTACTGAAGCTTTCTTT,CASSVPPVGTEAFF
TRBJ2-1,TRBV4-2,TRBD2,few,TGTGCCAGCAGCCAAGATCGGAATACGGCGGGAGTAGAGCAGTTCTTC,CASSQDRNTAGVEQFF
TRBJ1-2,TRBV10-3,-,-,TGTGCCATCAGTGAGTCGAGTGTTCGAGGCGGCTACACCTTC,CAISESSVRGGYTF
TRBJ2-3,TRBV4-3,TRBD2,few,TGCGCCAGCAGCCAAGGGCCGCCGGTTAGCGGGAGCACAGATACGCAGTATTTT,CASSQGPPVSGSTDTQYF
TRBJ1-1,TRBV18,-,few,TGTGCCAGCTCATACGGGGCTTCCAACACTGAAGCTTTCTTT,CASSYGASNTEAFF
TRBJ1-5,TRBV7-2,-,-,TGTGCCAGCAGCGAGGTGGGGCTCTATAATCAGCCCCAGCATTTT,CASSEVGLYNQPQHF
TRBJ1-2,TRBV30,-,few,TGTGCCTGGAGTGTCAGGGGAGACTATGGCTACACCTTC,CAWSVRGDYGYTF
TRBJ1-2,TRBV7-2,-,-,TGTGCCAGCAGCCGGGACCGGAACTATGGCTACACCTTC,CASSRDRNYGYTF
TRBJ2-3,TRBV28,-,-,TGTGCCAGCAGTTTGGCGGATACGCAGTATTTT,CASSLADTQYF
TRBJ2-6,TRBV28,-,-,TGTGCCAGCAGTTCAGGGCTCCGGGACACCCTCCTGTGGGGGGCCAACGTCCTGACTTTC,CASSSGLRDTLLWGANVLTF
TRBJ2-7,TRBV28,TRBD2,-,TGTGCCAGCAGTTCGGCCGGGACTAGCGGGAGATCCTACGAGCAGTACTTC,CASSSAGTSGRSYEQYF
TRBJ1-3,TRBV30,-,-,TGTGCCTGGACCCGGGACGGTAACTCTGGAAACACCATATATTTT,CAWTRDGNSGNTIYF
TRBJ2-3,TRBV4-2,-,few,TGTGCCAGCAGTACCGACCGGCGGACCAGCACAGATACGCAGTATTTT,CASSTDRRTSTDTQYF
TRBJ2-1,TRBV9,-,-,TGTGCCAGCAGCGTAGGTGGGACCTACAATGAGCAGTTCTTC,CASSVGGTYNEQFF
TRBJ1-4,TRBV5-1,TRBD1,few,TGCGCCAGCAGCTTTGGAGACAGGGAAAGTTCTGAAAAACTGTTTTTT,CASSFGDRESSEKLFF
TRBJ1-2,TRBV29-1,-,-,TGCAGCGTGGAGGGCCCCACGGGGGGCTACACCTTC,CSVEGPTGGYTF
TRBJ2-1,TRBV4-2,-,many,TGTGCCAGCAGCCAGGACTGGTACAATGAGCAGTTCTTC,CASSQDWYNEQFF
TRBJ1-1,TRBV7-9,-,-,TGTGCCAGCAGCTTCACCCCGGGGATCGGTGAAGCTTTCTTT,CASSFTPGIGEAFF
TRBJ2-5,TRBV5-1,TRBD1,few,TGCGCCAGCAGCACCGACAGGGCGTCTGCCCAAGAGACCCAGTACTTC,CASSTDRASAQETQYF
TRBJ2-7,TRBV28,-,many,TGTGCCAGCAGAATTCTCGGCTACGAGCAGTACTTC,CASRILGYEQYF